The 19 T cell receptor beta chains reported below all come from one sample, sequenced in a study of blood T cell repertoires in COVID-19 (dated by TCRdb to about 2020). Libraries were built with the immunoSEQ multiplex PCR assay. Held by TCRdb, this immuneACCESS table contains in-frame sequences only and omits some clones. Under half of the omission traces to an unresolved V gene where checked; the cause of the rest is unknown. The table for this sample lists about 300,000 clones; 88% of them were counted only once. Clones ranked in the top ten supply just under 7% of the sample. The sample consisted of peripheral blood. The receptor set was obtained from a woman aged 25 to 45 who had recovered from COVID-19.

The V call is TRBV6-5, the J call TRBJ2-1; the match to TRBD2 covers 10 bases. Looked up from germline, CDR1 is MNHEY and CDR2 is SVGAGI. Trimming at V came to 2 bases and at J to 9 bases, leaving 7 bases not matched to a gene. The CDR3 consists of 15 residues. The CDR3 region is CASSYVSGGASEQFF. CDR3 coding DNA: TGTGCCAGCAGTTACGTGAGCGGGGGGGCAAGTGAGCAGTTCTTC.

The chain has TRBV28 and TRBJ1-2, with TRBD1 as a possible D gene (6 bases). The CDR3 length is 14 residues. CDR1 is MDHEN and CDR2 is SYDVKM in the germline V gene. V was trimmed by 4 bases and J by 4 bases, leaving 13 bases between them. CDR3 amino acids: CASSYPQGIYGYTF. The CDR3 DNA reads TGTGCCAGCAGTTACCCACAGGGAATCTATGGCTACACCTTC.

The chain employs TRBV24-1 and TRBJ2-7; D is possibly TRBD1 (5 bases). The germline gives CDR1 KGHDR, CDR2 SFDVKD. CDR3 size: 12 residues. Trimming pared 2 bases from V and 5 bases from J, leaving 6 bases between. This chain's CDR3 is CATSDYRNEQYF. Here the CDR3 DNA reads TGTGCCACCAGTGATTACAGGAACGAGCAGTACTTC.

The J gene is TRBJ1-1, the V gene TRBV4-2; no reliable D call. Germline V gene sequence: CDR1 LGHNA, CDR2 YNFKEQ. The CDR3 is made up of 13 amino acids. Trimming pared 0 bases from V and 10 bases from J, leaving 12 bases between. The CDR3 spells CASSQEIAGGAFF. The CDR3 nucleotides are TGTGCCAGCAGCCAAGAGATAGCGGGTGGAGCTTTCTTT.

The rearrangement joins TRBV15 to TRBJ2-5; 10 bases agree with TRBD1. CDR1 is LNHNV, CDR2 YYDKDF, per germline (reference sequence). The J segment lost 8 bases and the V segment lost 1 base, leaving 10 bases of the junction unmatched. The CDR3 sequence is 16 residues long. Here the CDR3 reads CATSRVGTGDPETQYF. As DNA, the CDR3 is TGTGCCACCAGCAGAGTCGGGACAGGGGATCCTGAAACCCAGTACTTC. Complete variable domain (other parts from reference TRBV15 and TRBJ2-5): DAMVIQNPRYQVTQFGKPVTLSCSQTLNHNVMYWYQQKSSQAPKLLFHYYDKDFNNEADTPDNFQSRRPNTSFCFLDIRSPGLGDTAMYLCATSRVGTGDPETQYFGPGTRLLVL.

This chain joins TRBV5-1 and TRBJ2-5; 11 bases are shared with TRBD2. Per germline, CDR1 SGHRS and CDR2 YFSETQ. The CDR3 length is 16 residues. V shed 4 bases, J shed 1 base, and the junction held 6 bases outside the gene matches. CDR3: CASSPTSGGGQETQYF. Here the CDR3 DNA reads TGCGCCAGCAGCCCCACTAGCGGGGGAGGCCAAGAGACCCAGTACTTC.

The rearrangement joins TRBV9 to TRBJ2-7; D possibly corresponds to TRBD1 (6 bases). The CDR3 sequence is 14 residues long. Germline V gene data show CDR1 as SGDLS and CDR2 as YYNGEE. V was pared by 0 bases and J by 0 bases, with 7 bases between. DNA for the CDR3: TGTGCCAGCAGCGTAGGGGACACCTCCTACGAGCAGTACTTC. It is translated as CASSVGDTSYEQYF. Full variable domain (rest looked up from reference TRBV9 and TRBJ2-7): DSGVTQTPKHLITATGQRVTLRCSPRSGDLSVYWYQQSLDQGLQFLIQYYNGEERAKGNILERFSAQQFPDLHSELNLSSLELGDSALYFCASSVGDTSYEQYFGPGTRLTVT.

The CDR3 spells CASSWDREAYEQYF. CDR3 DNA sequence: TGTGCCAGCAGTTGGGACAGGGAGGCCTACGAGCAGTACTTC. The chain carries TRBV28 and TRBJ2-7; 9 bases agree with TRBD1. CDR3 length: 14 amino acids. CDR1 MDHEN and CDR2 SYDVKM come from the germline V gene. The V and J ends lost 4 bases and 2 bases, in that order; junction bases with no gene match: 3.

In this sample, this clone turned up a few times. The chain combines TRBV4-2 with TRBJ2-2, with D possibly matching TRBD2 (7 bases). The CDR3 extends over 16 amino acids. Germline CDR1 and CDR2: LGHNA and YNFKEQ. V was clipped by 1 base and J by 0 bases, with 9 bases between them. The CDR3 nucleotides are TGTGCCAGCAGCCAAGCGGGGGGCGCGAACACCGGGGAGCTGTTTTTT. The encoded protein is CASSQAGGANTGELFF.

The chain links TRBV9 to TRBJ1-2; D is possibly TRBD1 (5 bases). Trimming removed 1 base at V and 6 bases at J, with 13 bases between. CDR1 SGDLS and CDR2 YYNGEE come from the germline V gene. This CDR3 spans 14 amino acids. This CDR3 reads CASSVTRAADGYTF. The CDR3 DNA follows: TGTGCCAGCAGCGTAACCAGGGCCGCGGATGGCTACACCTTC. Using reference TRBV9 and TRBJ1-2 for the parts outside the CDR3, the full variable domain is DSGVTQTPKHLITATGQRVTLRCSPRSGDLSVYWYQQSLDQGLQFLIQYYNGEERAKGNILERFSAQQFPDLHSELNLSSLELGDSALYFCASSVTRAADGYTFGSGTRLTVV.

This sequence joins TRBV2 and TRBJ2-5; 12 nucleotides agree with TRBD2. The germline gives CDR1 SNHLY, CDR2 FYNNEI. Losses at the gene ends were 6 bases for V and 0 bases for J; bases not matched to a gene: 2. This CDR3 has 15 amino acids. The DNA of the CDR3 is TGTGCCAGCAGGCGGACTAGCGGGAACCAAGAGACCCAGTACTTC. Translating it yields CASRRTSGNQETQYF.

The rearrangement links TRBV28 to TRBJ2-7; weak D call: TRBD1 (6 bases). The CDR3 has 12 residues. The V gene lost 11 bases and the J gene lost 3 bases, with 14 bases spanning the gap. Germline assignment: CDR1 MDHEN and CDR2 SYDVKM. The CDR3 DNA sequence: TGTGCCGCATCTGAGGGGGTCTACGAGCAGTACTTC. Residues: CAASEGVYEQYF.

This clone has only one observation. V is TRBV7-2 and J is TRBJ1-4, with D maybe TRBD1 (5 bases). The germline V and J ends were trimmed by 4 bases and 7 bases, with 16 bases remaining between them. CDR1 SGHTA and CDR2 FQGNSA come from the germline V gene. The CDR3 runs to 15 residues. DNA for the CDR3: TGTGCCAGCAGCTCCCCAGGGCCACCCCTTGAAAAACTGTTTTTT. Amino acid sequence: CASSSPGPPLEKLFF.

The rearrangement joins TRBV7-2 to TRBJ2-5; the D gene is possibly TRBD2 (6 bases). Germline CDR1 is SGHTA and CDR2 is FQGNSA. The V end was cut by 5 bases, the J end by 5 bases, with 15 bases between. The CDR3 consists of 14 residues. The CDR3 protein is CASSRDSVGETQYF. As DNA, the CDR3 is TGTGCCAGCAGCAGGGACTCAGTGGGTGAGACCCAGTACTTC. Based on the CDR3 plus reference TRBV7-2 and TRBJ2-5, the full variable domain is GAGVSQSPSNKVTEKGKDVELRCDPISGHTALYWYRQSLGQGLEFLIYFQGNSAPDKSGLPSDRFSAERTGGSVSTLTIQRTQQEDSAVYLCASSRDSVGETQYFGPGTRLLVL.

This chain connects TRBV5-1 to TRBJ1-2, with 9 bases lining up with TRBD1. V shed 0 bases, J shed 4 bases, and the junction held 4 bases outside the gene matches. The germline V gene has CDR1 SGHRS and CDR2 YFSETQ. The CDR3 is made up of 15 amino acids. The CDR3 here is CASSLGQGGTYGYTF. The DNA of the CDR3 is TGCGCCAGCAGCTTGGGACAGGGGGGAACCTATGGCTACACCTTC.

The rearrangement links TRBV28 to TRBJ1-3; D is possibly TRBD1 (5 bases). The CDR3 length is 14 residues. Germline CDR1 and CDR2: MDHEN and SYDVKM. Trimming shortened V by 7 bases and J by 0 bases, and 10 bases separated the two germline ends. CDR3 sequence (DNA): TGTGCCAGCATCGATGACAGCTCTGGAAACACCATATATTTT. Its protein product is CASIDDSSGNTIYF.

The chain uses TRBV4-3 and TRBJ1-5; no firm D call. V was pared by 0 bases and J by 0 bases, with 9 bases between. Germline CDR1 and CDR2: LGHNA and YSLEER. This CDR3 has 16 amino acids. The CDR3 DNA reads as TGCGCCAGCAGCCAAGATCCATACGGTAGCAATCAGCCCCAGCATTTT. This gives the protein CASSQDPYGSNQPQHF.

V gene TRBV19 combines with J gene TRBJ2-7, with 16 bases identical to TRBD2. Per germline, CDR1 LNHDA and CDR2 SQIVND (reference sequence). The CDR3 is made up of 19 amino acids. V lost 5 bases to trimming and J lost 2 bases; unmatched junction nucleotides: 12. The CDR3 reads CASSPGLAGGQVLTYEQYF. CDR3 coding DNA: TGTGCCAGTAGTCCGGGACTAGCGGGGGGGCAAGTCCTAACCTACGAGCAGTACTTC.

The rearrangement joins TRBV6-6 to TRBJ2-7; perhaps TRBD1 as D (6 bases). V gave up 4 bases and J gave up 7 bases, with 14 bases separating them. The CDR3 has 13 residues. CDR1 and CDR2 (germline): MNHNY, SVGAGI (reference sequence). CDR3 sequence reads: CASSLSQGPEQYF. The CDR3, as DNA: TGTGCCAGCAGTTTGTCCCAGGGGCCGGAGCAGTACTTC.